Below, 26 T cell receptor beta chains from the same sample are listed, as sequenced in a study of T cells after yellow fever vaccination. TCRdb passed the 5' RACE reads through MiXCR, listing each CDR3 protein once. The table shows a few hundred thousand distinct CDR3 sequences, with 4.1% occurring only once. The sample in question was PBMCs, obtained 5 days after the yellow fever booster vaccination. The receptors stem from a man aged 18-30 years who received the YFV17D yellow fever vaccine.

This clonotype was picked up a small number of times. This rearrangement joins TRBV18 to TRBJ2-3; 8 bases match TRBD1. CDR1 KGHSH and CDR2 LQKENI come from the germline V gene. V was pared by 0 bases and J by 1 base, with 3 bases of the junction left unmatched. The CDR3 has 16 amino acids. The CDR3 DNA reads TGTGCCAGCTCACCACCGGACAGGGCAGGCACAGATACGCAGTATTTT. Translation gives CASSPPDRAGTDTQYF.

A few counts support this clonotype. CDR3 sequence (DNA): TGCAGTGCTAGAGATCCGGGACAGGGGGCGTTCTTC. Translated, it gives CSARDPGQGAFF. J is TRBJ2-1 and V is TRBV20-1; 12 bases map to TRBD1. The V segment lost 0 bases and the J segment 15 bases; nucleotides outside the gene matches: 3. The CDR3 loop spans 12 amino acids. Germline values: CDR1 DFQATT, CDR2 SNEGSKA (reference sequence).

The chain couples TRBV20-1 to TRBJ1-5; unclear D gene. The CDR3 is made up of 13 amino acids. Germline V lookup: CDR1 DFQATT, CDR2 SNEGSKA (reference sequence). V was pared by 3 bases and J by 1 base, with 7 bases between. This CDR3 reads CSASVRSNQPQHF. The CDR3 DNA is TGCAGTGCTAGCGTCCGGAGCAATCAGCCCCAGCATTTT.

This clonotype has a handful of counts. This sequence joins TRBV2 and TRBJ2-2, with 9 bases identical to TRBD1. The trim removed 6 bases at V and 4 bases at J, leaving 9 bases unmatched. Germline-derived CDR1 and CDR2 are SNHLY and FYNNEI. The CDR3 totals 16 residues. CDR3 loop: CASSGGQGHGTGELFF. CDR3 bases: TGTGCCAGCAGCGGGGGACAGGGTCACGGCACCGGGGAGCTGTTTTTT.

This chain connects TRBV18 to TRBJ2-7, with 10 bases identical to TRBD1. The germline V gene has CDR1 KGHSH and CDR2 LQKENI. The CDR3 extends over 14 amino acids. The trim removed 6 bases at V and 4 bases at J, leaving 6 bases unmatched. The CDR3 coding sequence is TGTGCCAGCTCGACGGACAGGGGGAGGTACGAGCAGTACGTC. This encodes CASSTDRGRYEQYV.

The chain employs TRBV7-8 and TRBJ2-7; 10 bases match TRBD1. Germline CDR1 and CDR2: SGHVS and FQNEAQ. The CDR3 totals 14 residues. The V segment lost 5 bases and the J segment 7 bases; nucleotides outside the gene matches: 8. CDR3 DNA: TGTGCCAGCAGCGTTCGACAGGGGGCCTTAGAGCAGTACGTC. Translation gives CASSVRQGALEQYV.

The chain is built from TRBV5-1 and TRBJ2-7; D remains ambiguous. The CDR3 totals 15 residues. V gave up 0 bases and J gave up 0 bases, with 10 bases separating them. Germline V gene lookup returns CDR1 SGHRS and CDR2 YFSETQ. The CDR3 protein is CASSLAGGPSYEQYF. Here the CDR3 DNA reads TGCGCCAGCAGCTTGGCCGGTGGGCCCTCCTACGAGCAGTACTTC.

This clonotype was detected once. This chain connects TRBV12-5 to TRBJ1-5; D possibly corresponds to TRBD1 (6 bases). The CDR3 length is 16 residues. With 7 bases removed from V and 4 bases from J, the gap between germline ends came to 20 bases. The germline gives CDR1 LGHNT, CDR2 FRNRAP. The CDR3 DNA reads TGTGCTAGTGCCCCTTCTCACGGGACACGAAATCAGCCCCAGCATTTT. Its protein product is CASAPSHGTRNQPQHF.

This clonotype was found a few times. The chain employs TRBV20-1 and TRBJ1-6; no definite D call. V dropped 0 bases and J dropped 7 bases, with 7 bases sitting between them. Germline lookup yields CDR1 DFQATT and CDR2 SNEGSKA (reference sequence). The length of the CDR3 is 13 residues. CDR3 sequence: CSARDTANSPLHF. CDR3 DNA sequence: TGCAGTGCTAGAGATACGGCGAATTCACCCCTCCACTTT.

On this clonotype: An end of the junction differs from the germline gene, which may be a read error. V is TRBV11-2 and J is TRBJ1-3; D is unresolved. CDR3 length: 19 residues. The germline V gene has CDR1 SGHAT and CDR2 FQNNGV. Here the CDR3 DNA reads TGTGCCAGCAGCTACTCTGGTTATACGTGGGCGAACTCTGGAAACAACATATATTTT. It encodes CASSYSGYTWANSGNNIYF.

This clonotype showed up just a few times. The chain is built from TRBV6-7 and TRBJ2-3, with D perhaps matching TRBD1 or TRBD2 (5 bases each). TRBV6-7 is given ORF status, its function remaining uncertain. The CDR3 loop spans 16 amino acids. Between the trimmed V and J ends, which lost 0 bases and 5 bases, there was a span of 15 bases. CDR3 bases: TGTGCCAGCAGTTACTCTTGGGGGTTGAAGGGAGATACGCAGTATTTT. As protein: CASSYSWGLKGDTQYF.

In this sample, this clonotype turned up many times. The gene calls are TRBV10-3 and TRBJ2-2; D may be TRBD1 (5 bases). Germline assignment: CDR1 ENHRY and CDR2 SYGVKD. The CDR3 is 14 amino acids. Trimming cost V 8 bases and J 2 bases, with 12 bases left between them. The CDR3 region has the DNA TGTGCCATCCGACAGAACCTTAACACCGGGGAGCTGTTTTTT. Amino acids: CAIRQNLNTGELFF.

The table lists this clonotype with a few counts. This rearrangement joins TRBV4-1 to TRBJ1-2, with TRBD1 as a possible D gene (6 bases). Trimming removed 3 bases from V and 2 bases from J, with 16 bases in between. Germline V gives CDR1 MGHRA, CDR2 YSYEKL. The CDR3 has 16 amino acids. DNA for the CDR3: TGCGCCAGCAGCCACGGGAGGCAGGGGAGGAACTATGGCTACACCTTC. This sequence encodes CASSHGRQGRNYGYTF.

This clonotype was counted ten times or more. This chain links TRBV7-9 with TRBJ1-5; 8 nucleotides match TRBD1. The CDR3 length is 15 residues. From germline, CDR1 is SEHNR and CDR2 FQNEAQ (reference sequence). V shed 5 bases and J 2 bases; nucleotides not matched to a gene: 5. Here the CDR3 DNA reads TGTGCCAGCAGCCCTGACAGGGGAGGCAATCAGCCCCAGCATTTT. Its translation: CASSPDRGGNQPQHF.

The chain couples TRBV6-5 to TRBJ2-7; D is undetermined. This CDR3 contains 13 residues. Trimming left V 3 bases short and J 3 bases short, with 9 bases between. CDR1 is MNHEY and CDR2 is SVGAGI in the germline V gene. For the CDR3, the DNA is TGTGCCAGCAGTTATTCCCAGAACTACGAGCAGTACTTC. Protein product: CASSYSQNYEQYF.

This clonotype appeared many times. The rearrangement uses TRBV7-2 and TRBJ1-5; D remains ambiguous. The germline V and J ends were trimmed by 3 bases and 3 bases, with 9 bases remaining between them. Germline CDR1 and CDR2: SGHTA and FQGNSA. The length of the CDR3 is 14 residues. This chain's CDR3 is CASSFMKFNQPQHF. CDR3 sequence (DNA): TGTGCCAGCAGCTTTATGAAGTTCAATCAGCCCCAGCATTTT.

This sequence joins TRBV29-1 and TRBJ1-3, with D tentatively TRBD1 (5 bases). CDR3 length: 13 residues. V was shortened by 1 base and J by 6 bases, with 10 bases between the two germline ends. Per germline, CDR1 SQVTM and CDR2 ANQGSEA. Here the CDR3 reads CSVEGDLLNTIYF. The CDR3 coding sequence is TGCAGCGTTGAAGGGGACCTTCTAAACACCATATATTTT.

This clonotype was seen repeatedly, ten times or more. The chain has TRBV7-9 and TRBJ2-5; D gene uncertain. V lost 8 bases and J 1 base, leaving 14 bases between the germline ends. CDR1 is SEHNR and CDR2 is FQNEAQ in the germline V gene (reference sequence). The CDR3 is 14 amino acids. The CDR3 DNA reads as TGTGCCAGCTTGCCGGAGTGGGGCCAAGAGACCCAGTACTTC. As protein: CASLPEWGQETQYF.

This clonotype was counted ten times or more. The gene calls are TRBV4-1 and TRBJ2-1; perhaps TRBD2 as D (5 bases). Deletions cut 6 bases from V and 1 base from J, with 13 bases between. This CDR3 comprises 15 residues. Germline V lookup: CDR1 MGHRA, CDR2 YSYEKL. The CDR3 DNA reads as TGCGCCAGCAGGGGAACCCCGGGGTCCTACAATGAGCAGTTCTTC. Its translation: CASRGTPGSYNEQFF.

This clonotype was detected many times. The J gene is TRBJ2-5, the V gene TRBV11-2; D not certain. The germline gives CDR1 SGHAT, CDR2 FQNNGV. The CDR3 is made up of 11 amino acids. V lost 3 bases and J lost 6, with 5 bases in between. The CDR3 is CASSFLQTQYF. The CDR3 DNA reads as TGTGCCAGCAGCTTCCTACAGACCCAGTACTTC.

In this sample, this clonotype is medium-sized (0.01 to 0.1%). The chain links TRBV4-1 to TRBJ1-1; D is uncertain. CDR3 length: 13 amino acids. Germline values: CDR1 MGHRA, CDR2 YSYEKL. Trimming took off 4 bases at V and 6 bases at J, with 12 bases between the two ends. The CDR3 coding sequence is TGCGCCAGCAGCCCTAGGGAGGTGGCTGAAGCTTTCTTT. Its translation: CASSPREVAEAFF.

This clonotype was counted many times. This CDR3 reads CASSPRGTSGGPGSYEQYF. The CDR3 coding sequence is TGTGCCAGCAGCCCTAGAGGGACTAGCGGGGGCCCCGGCTCCTACGAGCAGTACTTC. This rearrangement joins TRBV7-2 to TRBJ2-7; 14 bases match TRBD2. The CDR3 runs to 19 residues. Germline assignment: CDR1 SGHTA and CDR2 FQGNSA. V shed 5 bases and J 0 bases; nucleotides not matched to a gene: 12.

V and J are TRBV20-1 and TRBJ2-5; either TRBD1 or TRBD2 may supply D (6 bases each). CDR3 size: 14 residues. V was clipped by 2 bases and J by 5 bases, with 15 bases between them. Per the germline V gene, CDR1 is DFQATT and CDR2 is SNEGSKA (reference sequence). Written as DNA, the CDR3 is TGCAGTGCTAGAAGGGGGGAAACTGGTGAGACCCAGTACTTC. This encodes CSARRGETGETQYF.

The chain joins TRBV20-1 to TRBJ1-5, with TRBD1 matching over 9 bases. The length of the CDR3 is 13 residues. Germline values: CDR1 DFQATT, CDR2 SNEGSKA (reference sequence). J gave up 7 bases and V 5 bases, and 6 bases lay outside the gene matches. The CDR3 DNA follows: TGCAGTGCTCGTGGACAGGGGATACAGCCCCAGCATTTT. It encodes CSARGQGIQPQHF.

This clonotype has a handful of counts. The gene calls are TRBV7-7 and TRBJ2-1; 10 nucleotides agree with TRBD2. The CDR3 contains 15 residues. V shed 4 bases, J shed 7 bases, and the junction held 7 bases outside the gene matches. The germline CDR1 and CDR2 sequences are SSHAT and FNYEAQ (reference sequence). This chain's CDR3 is CASSSSSGGANEQFF. The CDR3 nucleotides are TGTGCCAGCAGCTCCTCCAGCGGGGGGGCAAATGAGCAGTTCTTC.

This clonotype came up a few times. The V call is TRBV5-1, the J call TRBJ2-7; 11 bases align to TRBD2. Germline lookup yields CDR1 SGHRS and CDR2 YFSETQ. V was pared by 4 bases and J by 2 bases, with 5 bases of the junction left unmatched. The CDR3 runs 15 residues. The chain's CDR3 is CASSPGLAETYEQYF. As DNA, the CDR3 is TGCGCCAGCAGCCCGGGACTAGCGGAGACCTACGAGCAGTACTTC.